The present entry profiles one T cell receptor (beta chain) with its context. The antigen remains unidentified. These donors counted as nominally healthy when sampled, but unrecorded immune exposures were likely. 13 Jbeta primers and 60 Vbeta primers were used for the PCR. Under the authors' procedure: A follow-up analysis tallied around 76 million unique TCR beta chains, roughly 11 million shared. Measured with immunoSEQ multiplex PCR; TCRdb has only the in-frame clones, and not every one. The V and J calls and clone size come from that table; D and trimming were worked out from the DNA. The top ten hold around 0.7% of the sample, which has around 120,000 clones, 80% to 85% seen once. The sample originates from a study of cytomegalovirus exposure and HLA in healthy donors. Study-wide findings and caveats: HLA alleles were associated with around 17,000 TCR beta sequences in a later analysis at 0.05 false discovery rate. An analysis was carried out later, and it reportedly showed fewer N-insertions in an Asian-associated ancestry cluster than the roughly 700-donor mean.

CDR3 length: 12 residues. Germline-derived CDR1 and CDR2 are SQVTM and ANQGSEA. J gave up 2 bases and V 3 bases, and 0 bases lay outside the gene matches. This clonotype was sampled from a man between 18 and 29 years old in good health and CMV-seronegative. The material sequenced was PBMCs. The chain uses TRBV29-1 and TRBJ1-2; 7 bases fit TRBD1. CDR3: CSVEDRNYGYTF. Written as DNA, the CDR3 is TGCAGCGTTGAGGACAGGAACTATGGCTACACCTTC.